This TCR beta chain was obtained from a study of T cell responses to AZD1222 COVID-19 vaccine. This clone occurred a few times. As yet, its antigen is unknown. The CDR3 is 16 amino acids. Germline CDR1 is SGDLS and CDR2 is YYNGEE. Trimming took off 0 bases at V and 6 bases at J, with 15 bases between the two ends. Here immunoSEQ multiplex PCR was the method, and the copy in TCRdb shows in-frame clones only, minus some. The top ten clones hold roughly 4.3% of a sample with tens of thousands of clones, approximately 90% of them seen once. Regarding the study as a whole: It was only five to seven AZD1222 recipients who were seropositive at baseline. Breadth and depth of Spike-specific TCRs rose after two AZD1222 doses. It was only after the peak T cell response that any repertoires were sampled.

This chain connects TRBV9 to TRBJ2-2, with D perhaps TRBD1 or TRBD2 (5 bases each). The receptor was isolated from an adult in good health. The starting material was peripheral blood, obtained on day 0 of MenACWY control vaccination. In DNA, the CDR3 is TGTGCCAGCAGCGTAGGCGGCCGGGACGGGGCCGGGGAGCTGTTTTTT. Encoded protein: CASSVGGRDGAGELFF.